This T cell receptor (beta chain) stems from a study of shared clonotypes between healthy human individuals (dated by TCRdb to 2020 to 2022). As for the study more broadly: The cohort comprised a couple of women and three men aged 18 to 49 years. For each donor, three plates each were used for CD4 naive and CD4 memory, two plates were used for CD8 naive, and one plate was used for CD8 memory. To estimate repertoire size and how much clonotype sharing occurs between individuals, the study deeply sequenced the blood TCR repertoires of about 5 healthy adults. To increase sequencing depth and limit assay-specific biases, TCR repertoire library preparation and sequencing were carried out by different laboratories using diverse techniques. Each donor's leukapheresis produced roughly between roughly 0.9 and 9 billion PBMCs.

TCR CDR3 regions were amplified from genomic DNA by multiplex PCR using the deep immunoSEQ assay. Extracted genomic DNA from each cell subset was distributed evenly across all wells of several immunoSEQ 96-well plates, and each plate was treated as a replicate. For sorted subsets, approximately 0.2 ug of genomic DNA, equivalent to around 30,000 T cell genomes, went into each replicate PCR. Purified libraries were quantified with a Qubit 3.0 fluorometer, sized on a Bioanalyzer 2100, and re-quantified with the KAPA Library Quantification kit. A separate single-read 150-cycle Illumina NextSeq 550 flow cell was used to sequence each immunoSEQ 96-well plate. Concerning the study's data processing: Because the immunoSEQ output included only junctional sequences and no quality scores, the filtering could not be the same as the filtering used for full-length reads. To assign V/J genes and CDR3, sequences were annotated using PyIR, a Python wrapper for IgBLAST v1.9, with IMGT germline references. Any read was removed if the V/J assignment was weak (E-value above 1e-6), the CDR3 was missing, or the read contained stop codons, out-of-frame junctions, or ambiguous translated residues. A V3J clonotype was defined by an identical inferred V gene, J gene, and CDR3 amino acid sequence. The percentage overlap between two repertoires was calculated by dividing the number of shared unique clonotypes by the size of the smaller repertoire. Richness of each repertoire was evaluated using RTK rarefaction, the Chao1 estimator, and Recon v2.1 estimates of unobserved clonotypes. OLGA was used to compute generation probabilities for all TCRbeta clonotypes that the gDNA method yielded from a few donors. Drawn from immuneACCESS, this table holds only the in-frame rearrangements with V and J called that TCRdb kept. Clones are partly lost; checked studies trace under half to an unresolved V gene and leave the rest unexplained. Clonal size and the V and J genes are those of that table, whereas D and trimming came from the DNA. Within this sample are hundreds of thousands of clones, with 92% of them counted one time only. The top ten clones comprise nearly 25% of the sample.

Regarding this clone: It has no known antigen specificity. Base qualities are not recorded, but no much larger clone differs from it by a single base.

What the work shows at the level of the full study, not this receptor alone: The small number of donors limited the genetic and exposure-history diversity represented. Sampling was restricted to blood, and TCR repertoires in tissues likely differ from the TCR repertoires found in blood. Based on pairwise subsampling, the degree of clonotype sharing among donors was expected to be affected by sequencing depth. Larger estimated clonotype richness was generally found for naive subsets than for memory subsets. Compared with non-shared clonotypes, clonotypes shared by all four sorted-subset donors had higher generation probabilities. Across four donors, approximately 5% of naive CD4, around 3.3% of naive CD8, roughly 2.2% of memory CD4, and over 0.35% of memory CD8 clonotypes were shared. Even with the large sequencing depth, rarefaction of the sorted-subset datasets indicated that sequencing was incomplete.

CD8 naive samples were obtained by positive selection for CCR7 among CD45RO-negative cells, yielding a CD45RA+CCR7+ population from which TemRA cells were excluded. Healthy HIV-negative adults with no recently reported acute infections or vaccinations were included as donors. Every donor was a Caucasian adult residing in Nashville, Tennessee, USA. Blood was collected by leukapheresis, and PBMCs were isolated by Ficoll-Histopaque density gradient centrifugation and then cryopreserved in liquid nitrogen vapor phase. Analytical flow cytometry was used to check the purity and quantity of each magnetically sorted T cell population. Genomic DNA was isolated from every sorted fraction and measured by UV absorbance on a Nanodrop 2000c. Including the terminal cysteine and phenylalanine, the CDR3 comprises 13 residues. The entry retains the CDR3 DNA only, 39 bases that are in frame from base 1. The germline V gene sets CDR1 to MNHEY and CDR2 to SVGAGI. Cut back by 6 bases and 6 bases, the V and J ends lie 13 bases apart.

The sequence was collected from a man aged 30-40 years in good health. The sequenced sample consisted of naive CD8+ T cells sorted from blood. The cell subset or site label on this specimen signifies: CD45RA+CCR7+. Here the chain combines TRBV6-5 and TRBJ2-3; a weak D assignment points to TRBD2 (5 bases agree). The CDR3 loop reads CASSRDSGDTQYF. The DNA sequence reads TGTGCCAGCAGCCGCGACTCGGGGGATACGCAGTATTTT.